The present TCR beta chain was sequenced within a study of blood T cell repertoires in COVID-19. TCRdb's table, derived via immunoSEQ multiplex PCR, lists solely in-frame clones and lacks some. The profile shows fewer than 200,000 clones, approximately 92% of them singletons. Germline V gives CDR1 LGHDT, CDR2 YNNKEL (reference sequence). The CDR3 loop spans 14 amino acids. Trimming took off 1 base at V and 4 bases at J, with 10 bases between the two ends. The material sequenced was peripheral blood. This TCR was recovered from a man younger than 40 with COVID-19, enrolled during active disease. This chain connects TRBV3-1 (or the pseudogene TRBV3-2) to TRBJ1-2; TRBD1 is a possible D gene (5 bases). DNA for the CDR3: TGTGCCAGCAGCCAAGTTAGACAGAGCTATGGCTACACCTTC. Its protein is CASSQVRQSYGYTF.